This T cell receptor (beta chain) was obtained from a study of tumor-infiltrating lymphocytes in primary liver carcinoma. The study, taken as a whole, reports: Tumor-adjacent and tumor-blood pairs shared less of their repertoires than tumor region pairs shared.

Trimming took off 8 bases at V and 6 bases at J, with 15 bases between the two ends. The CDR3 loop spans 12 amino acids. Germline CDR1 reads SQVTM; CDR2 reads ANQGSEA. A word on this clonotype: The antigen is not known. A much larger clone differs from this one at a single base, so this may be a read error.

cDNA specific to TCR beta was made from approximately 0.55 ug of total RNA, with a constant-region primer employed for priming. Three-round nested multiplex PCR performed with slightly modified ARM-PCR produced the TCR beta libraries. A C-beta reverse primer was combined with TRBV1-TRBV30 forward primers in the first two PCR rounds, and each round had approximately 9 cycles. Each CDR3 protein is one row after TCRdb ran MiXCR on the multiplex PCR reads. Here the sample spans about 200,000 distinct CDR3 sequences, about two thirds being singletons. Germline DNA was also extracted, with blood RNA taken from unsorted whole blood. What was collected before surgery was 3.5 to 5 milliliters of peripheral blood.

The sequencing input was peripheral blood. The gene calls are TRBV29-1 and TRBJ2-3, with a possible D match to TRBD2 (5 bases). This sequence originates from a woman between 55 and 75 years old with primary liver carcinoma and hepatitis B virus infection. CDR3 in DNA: TGCAGCTCTGGGAGTCTCTGGGATACGCAGTATTTT. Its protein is CSSGSLWDTQYF.